The subject of this entry is one T cell receptor beta chain. This specimen belongs to a study of blood T cell repertoires in COVID-19. Study-level information: The United States, Italy and Spain were the sources of the acute and convalescent COVID-19 samples. In each case, the material was cDNA or gDNA derived from T cells, B-cell-depleted T cells, or PBMCs.

V was cut by 4 bases and J by 4 bases, with 12 bases left in between. The germline CDR1 and CDR2 sequences are SGDLS and YYNGEE. The CDR3 is 15 residues long. Authors' processing steps: Reference gene primer amplification gave nucleated cell count estimates. Here immunoSEQ multiplex PCR was the method, and the copy in TCRdb shows in-frame clones only, minus some. V, J and clone size are taken as reported in that table, and D and trimming were inferred from the DNA itself. The data contain approximately 75,000 clones, roughly four fifths of them singletons. This chain connects TRBV9 to TRBJ1-6; no clear D. The sequenced sample consisted of peripheral blood. The sequence was collected from a human donor in a cohort sampled during active COVID-19. CDR3: CASSPRGSYNSPLHF. CDR3 DNA sequence: TGTGCCAGCAGCCCACGAGGGTCGTATAATTCACCCCTCCACTTT.